This is a list of T cell receptor beta chains from one sample in a study of T-cell memory formation after mild COVID-19. Via MiXCR, TCRdb re-called the 5' RACE reads, giving one row per CDR3 protein. The sample lists just under 550,000 distinct CDR3 sequences; roughly 22% were seen once. Sequencing was performed on PBMCs or a T cell subset sorted from them (not recorded which). These receptors all stem from an adult woman who had mild COVID-19 (a few samples of this study predate the infection). Cell type and time point are not known. CDR3s include the opening cysteine and the closing phenylalanine or tryptophan. Fields, in order: J gene, D gene, clone size, V gene, CDR3 DNA, CDR3 protein. The D gene is left open where the match is weak. Some rows have no size entry. The others give once, few or many, or a class for an expanded clone.

TRBJ2-1 | TRBD2 | - | TRBV7-9 | TGTGCCAGCAGCTTAGAAGTAGCGGGGGGGTCGGAGCAGTTCTTC | CASSLEVAGGSEQFF
TRBJ1-2 | - | - | TRBV5-4 | TGTGCCAGCAGCTTGGTTGACCTGAACTATGGCTACACCTTC | CASSLVDLNYGYTF
TRBJ2-1 | - | - | TRBV12-3/TRBV12-4 | TGTGCCAGCAGTTTAAGGGGATTGGAACGTTACAATGAGCAGTTCTTC | CASSLRGLERYNEQFF
TRBJ2-7 | TRBD2 | - | TRBV4-3 | TGCGCCAGCAGCCAAGGTTTGTGGACTAGCGGATACGAGCAGTACTTC | CASSQGLWTSGYEQYF
TRBJ2-1 | - | - | TRBV21-1 | TGTGCCAGCAGCAAATCCATGGGGGAGTCCTACAATGAGCAGTTCTTC | CASSKSMGESYNEQFF
TRBJ2-2 | - | - | TRBV6-1 | TGTGCCAGCACCGGGACCCGTTTCCCCGGGGAGCTGTTTTTT | CASTGTRFPGELFF
TRBJ2-1 | - | - | TRBV12-3/TRBV12-4 | TGTGCCAGCAGTTTATCATCGGTGGGACGTCGAAATGAGCAGTTCTTC | CASSLSSVGRRNEQFF
TRBJ2-1 | TRBD2 | few | TRBV24-1 | TGTGCCACCAGTGACTCAAAACTAGCGGTTAAGGATGAGCAGTTCTTC | CATSDSKLAVKDEQFF
TRBJ2-3 | - | - | TRBV14 | TGTGCCAGCAGCCAAGCTCCAGGCCGGGAACAGGGACGAGATACGCAGTATTTT | CASSQAPGREQGRDTQYF
TRBJ2-5 | - | many | TRBV5-1 | TGCGCCAGCAGCCCGGGCCACGTTGAGACCCAGTACTTC | CASSPGHVETQYF
TRBJ2-7 | - | few | TRBV7-3 | TGTGCCAGCAGCTCCTTTCTCCGCGACTGCGGGCCTGAGGCCTACGAGCAGTACTTC | CASSSFLRDCGPEAYEQYF
TRBJ2-5 | - | - | TRBV27 | TGTGCCAGCAGTTCCTACCGGGACAAACAAGAGACCCAGTACTTC | CASSSYRDKQETQYF
TRBJ2-3 | - | few | TRBV12-3/TRBV12-4 | TGTGCCAGCAGTTTCGGGGGGCCGGATACGCAGTATTTT | CASSFGGPDTQYF
TRBJ2-1 | - | - | TRBV11-3 | TGTGCCAGCAGCCGACTAGTTGGGGCCTACAATGAGCAGTTCTTC | CASSRLVGAYNEQFF
TRBJ1-1 | - | few | TRBV30 | TGTGCCTGGAGTGGTCAGGGGAACACTGAAGCTTTCTTT | CAWSGQGNTEAFF
TRBJ2-3 | TRBD2 | - | TRBV4-1 | TGCGCCAGCAGCCACCGACTAGCGGGAGATACGCAGTATTTT | CASSHRLAGDTQYF
TRBJ1-2 | TRBD1 | - | TRBV15 | TGTGCCACCAGCAGAGAGGGGACAGGTCTGGTGTACACCTTC | CATSREGTGLVYTF
TRBJ2-7 | - | - | TRBV5-1 | TGCGCCAGCAGCCTGCTTTTGGGTACCTACGAGCAGTACTTC | CASSLLLGTYEQYF
TRBJ2-1 | - | - | TRBV7-3 | TGTGCCAGCAGCCCAACCGGAGGGTTCTACAATGAGCAGTTCTTC | CASSPTGGFYNEQFF
TRBJ2-1 | TRBD2 | few | TRBV11-3 | TGTGCCAGCAGCTTAAGACTAGCGGGAGTGAGGGACAATGAGCAGTTCTTC | CASSLRLAGVRDNEQFF
TRBJ2-7 | TRBD2 | many | TRBV12-3/TRBV12-4 | TGTGCCAGCAGTTTCGGGAGGAGCTCCTACGAGCAGTACTTC | CASSFGRSSYEQYF
TRBJ2-7 | TRBD1 | - | TRBV29-1 | TGCAGCGTTGAGGGGCCAGGGGGCGAGCAGTACTTC | CSVEGPGGEQYF
TRBJ2-5 | TRBD1 | - | TRBV19 | TGTGCCAGTAGACAGGGGGCCCAAGAGACCCAGTACTTC | CASRQGAQETQYF
TRBJ2-5 | - | - | TRBV18 | TGTGCCAGCTCACCACCGGGTGAAGAGACCCAGTACTTC | CASSPPGEETQYF
TRBJ1-2 | TRBD1 | - | TRBV15 | TGTGCCACCAGCAGAGATCGAGAGGGGGCGAGTGGCTACACCTTC | CATSRDREGASGYTF
TRBJ2-7 | TRBD1 | few | TRBV20-1 | TGCAGTGCTTTTCGACAGGGGATAACCTACGAGCAGTACTTC | CSAFRQGITYEQYF
TRBJ2-7 | TRBD1 | - | TRBV10-3 | TGTGCCATCAGTGTTGGACAGGGGGCTTACGAGCAGTACTTC | CAISVGQGAYEQYF
TRBJ1-1 | - | few | TRBV29-1 | TGCAGCGTTGTCGAGACCCTGGGCACTGAAGCTTTCTTT | CSVVETLGTEAFF
TRBJ2-1 | - | - | TRBV4-2 | TGTGCCAGCAGCCAAGATAGAAGGGGTAGCTCCTACAATGAGCAGTTCTTC | CASSQDRRGSSYNEQFF
TRBJ2-7 | - | - | TRBV12-3/TRBV12-4 | TGTGCCAGCAGCCTAGGGGAATTTTACGAGCAGTACTTC | CASSLGEFYEQYF
TRBJ2-3 | - | - | TRBV20-1 | TGCAGTGCTACAAATAGACCCGCCCAGGGGCCAGAACCCACAGATACGCAGTATTTT | CSATNRPAQGPEPTDTQYF
TRBJ1-2 | - | many | TRBV5-5 | TGTGCCAGCAGCCGGGACGGAGACTATGGCTACACCTTC | CASSRDGDYGYTF
TRBJ2-5 | - | few | TRBV5-1 | TGCGCCAGCAGCTTGAACAGCTACCAAGAGACCCAGTACTTC | CASSLNSYQETQYF
TRBJ1-1 | - | - | TRBV4-1 | TGCGCCAGCAGCCCTGGGGCACCGAAGAACACTGAAGCTTTCTTT | CASSPGAPKNTEAFF
TRBJ2-1 | - | few | TRBV10-2 | TGCGCCAGCAGTGAGTCGCGGGGAGAGGGTGAGCAGTTCTTC | CASSESRGEGEQFF
TRBJ1-5 | - | - | TRBV20-1 | TGCAGTGCTAGGGGGGTTTTGGGGAGTGATCAGCCCCAGCATTTT | CSARGVLGSDQPQHF
TRBJ1-6 | - | - | TRBV6-2/TRBV6-3 | TGTGCCAGCAGTTACGACGGGAATCGATCACCCCTCCACTTT | CASSYDGNRSPLHF
TRBJ2-3 | - | many | TRBV5-1 | TGCGCCAGCAGCTCGACAGGAGACCGCACAGATACGCAGTATTTT | CASSSTGDRTDTQYF
TRBJ1-1 | - | - | TRBV5-1 | TGCGCCATCAGTCACAGGACTGCGAACACTGAAGCTTTCTTT | CAISHRTANTEAFF
TRBJ1-2 | - | - | TRBV4-1 | TGCGCCAGCAGCCCACCAGGGAGCCCGGGCTATGGCTACACCTTC | CASSPPGSPGYGYTF
TRBJ1-2 | - | - | TRBV11-2 | TGTGCCAGCAGTACAGGCCCGCTTGACTATGGCTACACCTTC | CASSTGPLDYGYTF
TRBJ2-5 | TRBD2 | - | TRBV9 | TGTGCCAGCAGCGTACTGGGACTAGCGGGCCAAGAGACCCAGTACTTC | CASSVLGLAGQETQYF
TRBJ2-5 | - | few | TRBV24-1 | TGTGCCACCAGTGAGGCGGGAATGGAGACCCAGTACTTC | CATSEAGMETQYF